This passage covers 18 T cell receptor beta chains from one sample sequenced in a study of monozygotic twins with inflammatory bowel disease. TCRdb reworked the 5' RACE reads into one entry per CDR3 protein, no DNA. The repertoire table contains around 450,000 distinct CDR3 sequences. The sequenced material came from blood. Every receptor here comes from a human donor with ulcerative colitis or Crohn's disease, or a healthy co-twin of an affected twin (not recorded which).

The chain is built from TRBV10-3 and TRBJ1-5. Germline CDR1 and CDR2: ENHRY and SYGVKD. This CDR3 contains 13 residues. The CDR3 reads CAISGSGGQPQHF.

The chain joins TRBV11-2 to TRBJ2-3; TCRdb's D gene call, TRBD2, goes unchecked for lack of DNA. CDR3 length: 19 amino acids. In germline, CDR1 is SGHAT, CDR2 FQNNGV. The CDR3 reads CASSLRPAGLAGDTDTQYF.

The chain combines TRBV20-1 with TRBJ2-1; with no DNA, the TCRdb D assignment of TRBD2 cannot be verified. CDR3 length equals 15 residues. Per the germline V gene, CDR1 is DFQATT and CDR2 is SNEGSKA (reference sequence). The CDR3 sequence is CSARALSGGGDEQFF.

The chain uses TRBV24-1 and TRBJ2-1; TCRdb selects TRBD1, and the lack of DNA leaves this call unchecked. The CDR3 is 14 residues long. Germline CDR1 reads KGHDR; CDR2 reads SFDVKD. The CDR3 loop reads CATGDGTGVYEQFF.

The V gene is TRBV4-1, the J gene TRBJ1-2; TCRdb proposes TRBD1, but this gene call is untestable without DNA. The CDR3 runs to 13 residues. Germline CDR1 is MGHRA and CDR2 is YSYEKL. CDR3: CASSQGDPEGYTF.

The chain uses TRBV29-1 and TRBJ2-1. The CDR3 sequence is 13 residues long. CDR1 and CDR2 from the germline V gene are SQVTM and ANQGSEA. CDR3 sequence: CSVETHEYNEQFF.

This rearrangement joins TRBV5-6 to TRBJ2-3; the TRBD2 assignment by TCRdb is unverifiable without DNA. CDR3 length equals 14 residues. Germline V gene data show CDR1 as SGHDT and CDR2 as YYEEEE. This CDR3 is CASSFKRTTDTQYF.

The V call is TRBV28, the J call TRBJ2-5; TCRdb lists TRBD1, though no DNA is available to test this call. This CDR3 is 13 amino acids long. Germline loops: CDR1 MDHEN, CDR2 SYDVKM. The CDR3: CASSLTGRETQYF.

The rearrangement links TRBV5-1 to TRBJ2-3; TCRdb outputs TRBD1, but without DNA this stays unchecked. The CDR3 runs 15 residues. Germline V gene sequence: CDR1 SGHRS, CDR2 YFSETQ. This CDR3 is CASSLRTDPSDTQYF.

V gene TRBV14 combines with J gene TRBJ2-1. The CDR3 spans 14 residues. In germline, CDR1 is SGHDN, CDR2 FVKESK. CDR3 sequence: CASSQLPKYNEQFF.

The chain links TRBV6-5 to TRBJ2-7; TCRdb's D call, TRBD1, is unchecked because there is no DNA. The germline CDR1 and CDR2 sequences are MNHEY and SVGAGI. The CDR3 extends over 15 amino acids. The CDR3 reads CASSYSGTSTYEQYF.

The chain joins TRBV4-1 to TRBJ2-7; the D call from TCRdb, TRBD1, cannot be confirmed without DNA. Germline-derived CDR1 and CDR2 are MGHRA and YSYEKL. CDR3 size: 17 residues. Here the CDR3 reads CASSQVSSPGSSYEQYF.

V and J are TRBV9 and TRBJ1-1. This CDR3 is built from 13 residues. Germline values: CDR1 SGDLS, CDR2 YYNGEE. The CDR3 protein is CASSVGPNTEAFF.

V usage is TRBV5-6 and J usage is TRBJ2-1. This CDR3 has 15 amino acids. Per the germline V gene, CDR1 is SGHDT and CDR2 is YYEEEE. The CDR3 reads CASSLSRGDYNEQFF.

The chain has TRBV10-3 and TRBJ2-2. The CDR3 covers 13 residues. CDR1 is ENHRY, CDR2 SYGVKD, per germline. CDR3 sequence reads: CAISGKETGELFF.

This chain links TRBV28 with TRBJ2-7; with no DNA, the TCRdb D assignment of TRBD2 cannot be verified. CDR1 and CDR2 (germline): MDHEN, SYDVKM. This CDR3 comprises 18 residues. This chain's CDR3 is CASSLPLMGGRAVYEQYF.

The chain has TRBV28 and TRBJ1-3; TCRdb's D call of TRBD1 is untestable without DNA. The CDR3 contains 16 residues. Germline loops: CDR1 MDHEN, CDR2 SYDVKM. CDR3 protein: CASSVIGQGAGNTIYF.

The chain carries TRBV4-3 and TRBJ2-1; TCRdb's D gene call, TRBD2, goes unchecked for lack of DNA. CDR3 length: 18 residues. CDR1 and CDR2 from the germline V gene are LGHNA and YSLEER. The CDR3 sequence: CASSQDPGLAGGDNEQFF.